A single sample is the source of the 21 T cell receptor beta chains below, sequenced in a study of control samples from healthy donors and cancer patients. Assay used: immunoSEQ multiplex PCR; TCRdb lists only in-frame clones, some missing. This table holds about 89,000 clones, over 65% found once. The sequencing input was blood. These receptors originate from a woman aged 40 to 55 in good health.

This clone has just a few counts. This sequence joins TRBV5-4 and TRBJ2-3, with D perhaps TRBD2 (7 bases). The CDR3 has 16 amino acids. CDR1 and CDR2 from the germline V gene are SGHNT and YYREEE (reference sequence). V lost 5 bases and J 4 bases, leaving 20 bases between the germline ends. The CDR3: CASSVVGGLVSDTQYF. CDR3 sequence (DNA): TGTGCCAGCAGTGTTGTGGGGGGGCTGGTGTCAGATACGCAGTATTTT.

The gene calls are TRBV6-2 or TRBV6-3 and TRBJ1-2; D unresolved. V dropped 4 bases and J dropped 1 base, with 16 bases sitting between them. This CDR3 is 16 amino acids long. From germline, CDR1 is MNHEY and CDR2 SVGEGT. This chain's CDR3 is CASSSADVEINYGYTF. The CDR3 DNA is TGTGCCAGCAGTTCGGCGGACGTAGAAATTAACTATGGCTACACCTTC.

The rearrangement links TRBV5-5 to TRBJ2-7; 12 nucleotides match TRBD1. The CDR3 spans 16 residues. Losses at the gene ends were 4 bases for V and 7 bases for J; bases not matched to a gene: 12. CDR1 and CDR2 from the germline V gene are SGHKS and YYEKEE (reference sequence). The CDR3 nucleotides read TGTGCCAGCAGCGTGGGAACGGGACAGGGGGCGCGAGAGCAGTACTTC. As protein: CASSVGTGQGAREQYF.

In its sample, this clone was seen a few times. This chain joins TRBV6-1 and TRBJ1-4; D perhaps matches TRBD1 (5 bases). Germline loops: CDR1 MNHNS, CDR2 SASEGT. CDR3 size: 15 residues. The V end was cut by 1 base, the J end by 8 bases, with 14 bases between. As DNA, the CDR3 is TGTGCCAGCAGTGAAGGTGGGGGTTCGGGAGAAAAACTGTTTTTT. Translated: CASSEGGGSGEKLFF.

J is TRBJ1-6 and V is TRBV7-2, with 8 bases that match TRBD1. The V segment lost 5 bases and the J segment 8 bases; nucleotides outside the gene matches: 8. This CDR3 has 15 residues. The germline gives CDR1 SGHTA, CDR2 FQGNSA. Here the CDR3 DNA reads TGTGCCAGCAGCCCTGGGGGGACAGGAGATTCACCCCTCCACTTT. It encodes CASSPGGTGDSPLHF.

This chain joins TRBV15 and TRBJ2-1; TRBD2 matches 8 bases. The germline V gene has CDR1 LNHNV and CDR2 YYDKDF (reference sequence). Losses at the gene ends were 1 base for V and 8 bases for J; bases not matched to a gene: 4. The CDR3 sequence is 14 residues long. The DNA of the CDR3 is TGTGCCACCAGCAGAGCGGGGGGGCGGGATGAGCAGTTCTTC. Translated: CATSRAGGRDEQFF.

The chain joins TRBV10-2 to TRBJ1-5; no definite D call. Germline V gives CDR1 WSHSY, CDR2 SAAADI. This CDR3 comprises 13 residues. Trimming removed 4 bases from V and 2 bases from J, with 6 bases in between. The CDR3 DNA follows: TGCGCCAGCAGTGGGAGGCGCAATCAGCCCCAGCATTTT. Its translation is CASSGRRNQPQHF.

A few counts support this clone. The chain has TRBV18 and TRBJ1-4; 7 nucleotides line up with TRBD1. Germline V gene data show CDR1 as KGHSH and CDR2 as LQKENI. J lost 0 bases, V lost 3 bases, and 10 bases had no gene match. The CDR3 consists of 18 residues. CDR3 in amino acids: CASSPRTGPLATNEKLFF. DNA for the CDR3: TGTGCCAGCTCACCCAGGACAGGACCGCTTGCAACTAATGAAAAACTGTTTTTT.

The CDR3 protein is CASSLLTSTDTQYF. CDR3 sequence (DNA): TGTGCCAGCAGCCTCCTAACTAGCACAGATACGCAGTATTTT. This chain uses TRBV6-5 with TRBJ2-3; D is unresolved. V lost 6 bases and J 0 bases, leaving 10 bases between the germline ends. CDR1 and CDR2 from the germline V gene are MNHEY and SVGAGI. The length of the CDR3 is 14 residues.

This clone was recorded a few times. V is TRBV6-4 and J is TRBJ2-7; 11 bases map to TRBD2. With V trimmed by 3 bases and J by 2 bases, 0 bases remained unmatched. There are 14 residues in the CDR3. CDR1 MRHNA and CDR2 SNTAGT come from the germline V gene. The CDR3 loop is CASSELAGAYEQYF. In nucleotides, the CDR3 is TGTGCCAGCAGTGAACTAGCGGGAGCCTACGAGCAGTACTTC.

The chain employs TRBV3-1 (or the pseudogene TRBV3-2) and TRBJ1-1; 10 nucleotides align to TRBD1. CDR1 and CDR2 from the germline V gene are LGHDT and YNNKEL (reference sequence). With V trimmed by 8 bases and J by 7 bases, 4 bases remained unmatched. This CDR3 has 12 residues. CDR3 in DNA: TGTGCCAGCGGGGGGACAGGGGATGAAGCTTTCTTT. This sequence encodes CASGGTGDEAFF.

The sample holds one count of this clone. This chain connects TRBV30 to TRBJ1-5; D unresolved. Trimming shortened V by 5 bases and J by 4 bases, and 12 bases separated the two germline ends. CDR1 GTSNPN and CDR2 SVGIG come from the germline V gene (reference sequence). The CDR3 length is 13 residues. DNA of the CDR3: TGTGCCTGGGGGGTAGGGAGAAATCAGCCCCAGCATTTT. Encoded protein: CAWGVGRNQPQHF.

The chain couples TRBV12-5 to TRBJ2-2, with 7 bases that match TRBD1. The trim removed 5 bases at V and 6 bases at J, leaving 0 bases unmatched. Per germline, CDR1 LGHNT and CDR2 FRNRAP. This CDR3 has 12 residues. The CDR3 DNA follows: TGTGCTAGTGGTCAGGGGGCCGGGGAGCTGTTTTTT. Translation gives CASGQGAGELFF.

The genes are TRBV5-8 and TRBJ1-2; D not resolved. Germline CDR1 is SGHTS and CDR2 is YDEGEE. The ends were cut back, 7 bases at V and 3 bases at J, with 10 bases in the middle. There are 12 residues in the CDR3. In nucleotides, the CDR3 is TGTGCCAGCTCCTGGCGGGACTATGGCTACACCTTC. Translating it yields CASSWRDYGYTF. Supplemented by reference TRBV5-8 and TRBJ1-2, the full variable domain reads EAGVTQSPTHLIKTRGQQATLRCSPISGHTSVYWYQQALGLGLQFLLWYDEGEERNRGNFPPRFSGRQFPNYSSELNVNALELEDSALYLCASSWRDYGYTFGSGTRLTVV.

The chain combines TRBV27 with TRBJ1-2, with D perhaps matching TRBD1 (5 bases). Germline lookup yields CDR1 MNHEY and CDR2 SMNVEV (reference sequence). With 6 bases removed from V and 7 bases from J, the gap between germline ends came to 21 bases. The CDR3 runs 15 residues. CDR3 coding DNA: TGTGCCAGCAGCGAGGCGGGACTGGACTTTTCTGGCTACACCTTC. It specifies CASSEAGLDFSGYTF.

This chain joins TRBV7-9 and TRBJ1-1; D not certain. CDR1 and CDR2 (germline): SEHNR, FQNEAQ (reference sequence). This CDR3 has 13 amino acids. V lost 1 base and J 5 bases, leaving 8 bases between the germline ends. CDR3 nucleotides: TGTGCCAGCAGCTTAGGGGTCCAGACTGAAGCTTTCTTT. Translated, it gives CASSLGVQTEAFF.

The CDR3 is CASSLLHEQYF. CDR3 DNA sequence: TGTGCCAGCAGCTTGCTCCACGAGCAGTACTTC. The chain has TRBV5-6 and TRBJ2-7; D remains ambiguous. This CDR3 is built from 11 residues. V shed 1 base and J shed 5 bases, with 4 bases lying between them. Germline CDR1 and CDR2: SGHDT and YYEEEE.

J is TRBJ1-2 and V is TRBV7-2, with TRBD1 as a possible D gene (6 bases). Trimming shortened V by 4 bases and J by 6 bases, and 21 bases separated the two germline ends. Germline CDR1 SGHTA, CDR2 FQGNSA. The CDR3 spans 16 residues. Here the CDR3 reads CASSSGAGVVYHGYTF. CDR3 in DNA: TGTGCCAGCAGCTCAGGAGCAGGGGTAGTGTATCATGGCTACACCTTC.

The chain uses TRBV30 and TRBJ2-1, with D unresolved. Germline CDR1 and CDR2: GTSNPN and SVGIG (reference sequence). The ends were cut back, 4 bases at V and 0 bases at J, with 13 bases in the middle. The CDR3 extends over 15 amino acids. The CDR3 region is CAWNPPQISYNEQFF. DNA of the CDR3: TGTGCCTGGAATCCCCCCCAGATCTCCTACAATGAGCAGTTCTTC.

The chain is built from TRBV2 and TRBJ2-7; D is possibly TRBD1 or TRBD2 (6 bases each). V was shortened by 6 bases and J by 0 bases, with 15 bases between the two germline ends. Germline values: CDR1 SNHLY, CDR2 FYNNEI. The length of the CDR3 is 15 residues. The CDR3 here is CASSPGASSSYEQYF. The CDR3 DNA reads as TGTGCCAGCAGCCCGGGGGCCTCCAGCTCCTACGAGCAGTACTTC. Using reference TRBV2 and TRBJ2-7 for the parts outside the CDR3, the full variable domain is EPEVTQTPSHQVTQMGQEVILRCVPISNHLYFYWYRQILGQKVEFLVSFYNNEISEKSEIFDDQFSVERPDGSNFTLKIRSTKLEDSAMYFCASSPGASSSYEQYFGPGTRLTVT.

The chain is built from TRBV7-2 and TRBJ2-7, with TRBD1 matching 7 bases. V was clipped by 2 bases and J by 4 bases; unmatched bases: 5. Germline V gene lookup returns CDR1 SGHTA and CDR2 FQGNSA. This CDR3 region has 14 residues. CDR3 nucleotide sequence: TGTGCCAGCAGCTTAAAGGACAGGTTTTACGAGCAGTACTTC. It encodes CASSLKDRFYEQYF.